These 13 T cell receptor beta chains share one sample of origin, sequenced in a study of cytomegalovirus exposure and HLA in healthy donors. Both 60 Vbeta primers and 13 Jbeta primers went into the PCR. Repertoires were generated with immunoSEQ multiplex PCR, while TCRdb's copy carries only in-frame clones and drops some. The sample has 150,000 or so clones; around three quarters are singletons. The sequenced material came from PBMCs. These receptor sequences come from a woman aged 40 to 50 in good health and CMV-seronegative.

The V and J genes are TRBV2 and TRBJ2-5; the match to TRBD1 covers 10 bases. Germline trimming cut 5 bases from V and 4 bases from J; bases unmatched to any gene: 10. The CDR3 loop spans 16 amino acids. CDR1 and CDR2 from the germline V gene are SNHLY and FYNNEI. The CDR3 DNA reads TGTGCCAGCAGTCGAGCCCGACAGGGGGCGGGAGAGACCCAGTACTTC. It specifies CASSRARQGAGETQYF. Full variable domain (remainder filled in from reference TRBV2 and TRBJ2-5): EPEVTQTPSHQVTQMGQEVILRCVPISNHLYFYWYRQILGQKVEFLVSFYNNEISEKSEIFDDQFSVERPDGSNFTLKIRSTKLEDSAMYFCASSRARQGAGETQYFGPGTRLLVL.

The chain joins TRBV5-4 to TRBJ2-1, with D possibly TRBD2 on 6 matching bases. The V end was cut by 4 bases, the J end by 3 bases, with 11 bases between. The CDR3 is made up of 14 amino acids. Germline loops: CDR1 SGHNT, CDR2 YYREEE (reference sequence). Written as DNA, the CDR3 is TGTGCCAGCAGCCCGCCCGGGAGCTACAATGAGCAGTTCTTC. It encodes CASSPPGSYNEQFF.

This clone appeared a single time. The V call is TRBV29-1, the J call TRBJ1-1; D not resolved. V was pared by 2 bases and J by 7 bases, with 11 bases between. CDR1 SQVTM and CDR2 ANQGSEA come from the germline V gene. The CDR3 runs 12 residues. The CDR3 coding sequence is TGCAGCGTTGAACGCGGGCAAAGTGAAGCTTTCTTT. Its translation: CSVERGQSEAFF.

The V call is TRBV6-1, the J call TRBJ1-2; no clear D. Trimming took 7 bases from V and 1 from J, leaving 7 bases between them. The CDR3 spans 12 residues. Germline CDR1 MNHNS, CDR2 SASEGT. This CDR3 reads CASTLDNYGYTF. In DNA, the CDR3 is TGTGCCAGCACTTTAGATAACTATGGCTACACCTTC.

This clone came up once. This chain connects TRBV15 to TRBJ2-3; 8 bases are a match to TRBD1. V was pared by 2 bases and J by 4 bases, with 11 bases of the junction left unmatched. The germline CDR1 and CDR2 sequences are LNHNV and YYDKDF (reference sequence). The CDR3 has 17 amino acids. The CDR3 loop reads CATSRPNRGVKADTQYF. The CDR3 DNA is TGTGCCACCAGCAGACCGAACAGGGGGGTTAAAGCAGATACGCAGTATTTT. Full variable domain (remainder filled in from reference TRBV15 and TRBJ2-3): DAMVIQNPRYQVTQFGKPVTLSCSQTLNHNVMYWYQQKSSQAPKLLFHYYDKDFNNEADTPDNFQSRRPNTSFCFLDIRSPGLGDTAMYLCATSRPNRGVKADTQYFGPGTRLTVL.

The chain is built from TRBV5-1 and TRBJ1-2; 7 bases align to TRBD1. This CDR3 has 13 residues. V lost 4 bases, J lost 4 bases, and 4 bases stayed unmatched. Germline CDR1 reads SGHRS; CDR2 reads YFSETQ. The CDR3 is CASSAGQPYGYTF. The DNA of the CDR3 is TGCGCCAGCAGCGCGGGACAGCCCTATGGCTACACCTTC.

The chain couples TRBV6-1 to TRBJ2-7; 8 bases line up with TRBD1. The ends lost 8 bases at V and 6 bases at J; junction bases unmatched: 12. Germline loops: CDR1 MNHNS, CDR2 SASEGT. The CDR3 covers 14 residues. The CDR3 sequence: CASHRQGISVEQYF. The DNA of the CDR3 is TGTGCCAGCCACCGACAGGGGATTTCGGTCGAGCAGTACTTC.

This clone came up a few times. The chain recombines TRBV6-6 with TRBJ1-1; D may be TRBD1 (6 bases). There are 14 residues in the CDR3. Germline-derived CDR1 and CDR2 are MNHNY and SVGAGI (reference sequence). V gave up 0 bases and J gave up 8 bases, with 13 bases separating them. CDR3 bases: TGTGCCAGCAGTTACTCTACAGGGATAGGCGAAGCTTTCTTT. Translation: CASSYSTGIGEAFF.

As to this clone: The sample contains more than one DNA sequence encoding this CDR3. This sequence joins TRBV2 and TRBJ1-1, with a possible D match to TRBD1 (6 bases). V was pared by 2 bases and J by 2 bases, with 9 bases between. The CDR3 extends over 14 amino acids. CDR1 is SNHLY and CDR2 is FYNNEI in the germline V gene. CDR3 residues: CASSEMGANTEAFF. The CDR3 coding sequence is TGTGCCAGCAGTGAAATGGGGGCAAACACTGAAGCTTTCTTT.

V gene TRBV2 combines with J gene TRBJ1-2; D is perhaps TRBD1 (5 bases). Trimming took 6 bases from V and 0 from J, leaving 17 bases between them. The CDR3 loop spans 16 amino acids. Germline values: CDR1 SNHLY, CDR2 FYNNEI. CDR3 loop: CASRGSRTHTNYGYTF. CDR3 DNA sequence: TGTGCCAGCAGGGGGTCACGGACACACACTAACTATGGCTACACCTTC.

V gene TRBV4-2 combines with J gene TRBJ1-1; no definite D call. This CDR3 region has 15 residues. The ends were cut back, 0 bases at V and 1 base at J, with 9 bases in the middle. Germline CDR1 is LGHNA and CDR2 is YNFKEQ. The CDR3 loop reads CASSQEARGNTEAFF. In DNA form, the CDR3 reads TGTGCCAGCAGCCAAGAGGCTAGAGGGAACACTGAAGCTTTCTTT.

This chain connects TRBV5-6 to TRBJ1-1; a weak D match, TRBD1 (6 bases). The CDR3 has 14 residues. Germline V lookup: CDR1 SGHDT, CDR2 YYEEEE. V dropped 3 bases and J dropped 4 bases, with 13 bases sitting between them. CDR3 bases: TGTGCCAGCAGCTGGGGGCGACTGGGCACTGAAGCTTTCTTT. Residues: CASSWGRLGTEAFF.

V and J are TRBV7-8 and TRBJ1-5; possibly TRBD1 for D (6 bases). Germline CDR1 is SGHVS and CDR2 is FQNEAQ. Deletions cut 5 bases from V and 0 bases from J, with 17 bases between. The CDR3 runs 17 residues. Here the CDR3 reads CASSVTGTSYSNQPQHF. CDR3 sequence (DNA): TGTGCCAGCAGCGTCACCGGGACAAGTTATAGCAATCAGCCCCAGCATTTT.